The entry below gives a single T cell receptor beta chain sequence along with its context. Its antigen remains unknown. Germline V gene sequence: CDR1 SGHTA, CDR2 FQGTGA. The CDR3 spans 15 residues. Trimming cost V 5 bases and J 6 bases; bases outside gene matches: 6. 5'RACE primed from the constant segment yielded TCR alpha and TCR beta cDNA libraries bearing sample barcodes and UMIs. TCRdb re-called the 5' RACE reads through MiXCR, storing one row per CDR3 protein. In the table there are 95,000 to 120,000 distinct CDR3 sequences, about a fifth of which are singletons. These data originate in a study of T-cell memory formation after mild COVID-19. General study points: CD4+ contracting clones lay mainly in CM and EM, CD8+ ones in EMRA. Pre-infection memory carried some responding clones, suggesting that cross-reactive memory joined.

The clonotype was recovered from a man aged 18 to 30 who had mild COVID-19 (a few samples of this study predate the infection). Cell type and time point are not known. The V and J genes are TRBV7-3 and TRBJ2-2, with TRBD1 matching over 10 bases. The sample comprised PBMCs or a T cell subset sorted from them (not recorded which). The CDR3 loop reads CASSQGQGQAGELFF. The CDR3, as DNA: TGTGCCAGCAGCCAGGGACAGGGGCAGGCCGGGGAGCTGTTTTTT.